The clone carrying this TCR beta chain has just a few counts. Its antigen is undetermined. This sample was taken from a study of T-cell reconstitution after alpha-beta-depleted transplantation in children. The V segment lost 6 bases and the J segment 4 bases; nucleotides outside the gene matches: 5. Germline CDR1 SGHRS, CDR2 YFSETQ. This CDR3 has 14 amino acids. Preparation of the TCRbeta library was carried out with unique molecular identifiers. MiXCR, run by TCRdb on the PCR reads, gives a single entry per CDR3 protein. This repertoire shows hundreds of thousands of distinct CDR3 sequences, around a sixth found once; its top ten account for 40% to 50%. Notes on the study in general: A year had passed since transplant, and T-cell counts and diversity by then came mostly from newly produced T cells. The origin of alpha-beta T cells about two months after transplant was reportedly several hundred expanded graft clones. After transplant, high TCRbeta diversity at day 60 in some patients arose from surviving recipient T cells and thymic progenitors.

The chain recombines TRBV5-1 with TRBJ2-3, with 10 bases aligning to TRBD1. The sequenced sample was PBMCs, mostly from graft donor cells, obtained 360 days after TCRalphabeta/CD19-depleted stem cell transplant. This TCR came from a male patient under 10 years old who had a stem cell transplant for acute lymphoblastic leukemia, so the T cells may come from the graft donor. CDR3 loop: CASNPGQGSDTQYF. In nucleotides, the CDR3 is TGCGCCAGCAACCCGGGACAGGGGTCAGATACGCAGTATTTT.